This entry features one TCR beta chain sequence. Its cognate antigen has yet to be identified. No quality values exist for individual bases; no much larger clone is one base distant. The data are from a study of cytomegalovirus exposure and HLA in healthy donors (TCRdb year 2017). About the investigation overall: According to an earlier analysis of 550 to 750 of the donors, some 180 million T cells yielded roughly 100 million unique TCR beta sequences and around 300 Gb of sequence data. About 330 gigabases of sequencing data and 75 million to 85 million unique TCR sequences made up an early release that covered 500 to 650 HLA-typed donors. The genetic ancestry cluster associated with self-reported Caucasian donors included about 81% of the roughly 400 genotyped donors. The study aimed to test whether cataloging public T cell receptors could reveal signatures of past pathogen exposure. The study used immunosequencing to profile the T cell repertoires of several hundred subjects and linked those repertoires to cytomegalovirus serostatus. A separate validation cohort of roughly 130 different subjects was used in addition to the roughly 620-subject first cohort. To predict cytomegalovirus infection status, the study brought together high-throughput TCR immunosequencing, statistical association of individual TCRs with disease status, and machine learning. A later analysis re-examined previously published TCR beta repertoires from several hundred donors and added high-resolution HLA genotyping to investigate patterns of TCR occurrence. The later analysis used no new phenotypic data to find candidate immune exposures, relying instead on TCR beta sequences and their occurrence across donors. An earlier analysis of several hundred of the donors used high-throughput TCR beta sequencing to judge whether each TCR beta V gene segment behaved as functional or pseudogenic. Donor age, sex, ethnicity and CMV serostatus were compiled together with the repertoire data. A later genetic analysis took genome-wide SNP genotypes for about 55% of the 666 donors and used that subset as a discovery cohort. Every repertoire in the discovery cohort had been generated on one and the same sequencing platform. Both class I and class II loci were covered by HLA typing, at four-digit resolution. Typing coverage differed by locus: A, B, C, DRB1 and DQB1 were typed in about 620-640 donors, DQA1 in about 500, DPA1 in some 600, and DPB1 in 450 to 490. Roughly 5 DR-DQ haplotypes were handled as single units for association and clustering, since linkage in the cohort was strong. Across 398 genotyped donors of the cohort, an average of roughly 250,000 unique TCR beta nucleotide sequences per donor were sequenced, and around 19% of those sequences were non-productive. General findings and caveats noted by the study authors: The authors suggested that the approach could potentially be generalized to other disease states and immunological phenotypes. In the study, approximately 160 TCR beta chains were listed as associated with cytomegalovirus. A cluster of highly shared sequence variants was judged likely to represent a technical artifact of the sequencing pipeline. Specific HLA alleles were associated with 18,000 or so TCR beta sequences at a false discovery rate of 0.05 in a later analysis. Because some donors lacked HLA typing at each locus, the association tests relied only on the typed subset. Linkage disequilibrium might explain the correlated functional status among segregating V segments, but an unknown experimental factor could not be excluded. According to a later analysis, most CMV-associated TCR beta chains appeared to be HLA-restricted, and the HLA associations seemed to be driven largely by CMV exposure. A later genetic analysis reported fewer N-insertions in productive TCRs among donors in an Asian-associated ancestry cluster than the roughly 650-donor mean. Three of the identified cytomegalovirus-associated TCR beta chains were confirmed in vitro to be specific for cytomegalovirus antigens. CMV serostatus was the only immune exposure information available for the cohort. When HLA alleles, especially DR and DQ, strongly co-occurred, attributing TCR associations to individual alleles was difficult. A further reported finding was that TCR beta sequences accurately predicted the HLA-A and HLA-B alleles for most subjects in the first cohort. In a later analysis, TCR association rates were found to vary across HLA loci, with the most associated TCRs seen for DRB1 alleles and the fewest for HLA-C alleles. Broadly in line with IMGT annotations, most TCR beta V segments showed up in productive rearrangements about 90% or about 30% of the time in an earlier analysis of 587 of the donors. While some public TCRs were present in many individuals, most TCR sequences turned up only very rarely across donors. Because the 87-base-pair reads could not distinguish some IMGT-functional V segments, including TRBV6-2 and TRBV6-3, those segments were excluded. The earlier analysis of 587 of the donors excluded some 15 rarely observed V segments, including chromosome 9 orphons, because counts were too low. The presence/absence analyses assumed that sequencing depth was roughly uniform across donors, and that assumption may not be true. Compared with equally common non-associated chains, HLA-associated TCR beta chains in a later analysis were more clonally expanded and had lower generation probabilities. In a later analysis, several top co-occurrence clusters were reported to appear linked to parvovirus B19, influenza, CMV and Epstein-Barr virus. A later genetic analysis associated a missense DCLRE1C variant with V-gene and J-gene trimming of TCR beta chains, and an independent cohort replicated the association. Only TCR beta chains were sequenced in this cohort, and the absence of alpha or paired-chain data limited detectable features. The classifier was reported to diagnose cytomegalovirus status with high specificity and sensitivity in both the original and validation cohorts.

Libraries were built with the immunoSEQ multiplex PCR assay. A mixture of 60 forward primers for TCR Vbeta segments and 13 reverse primers for TCR Jbeta segments was used in the multiplex PCR. The CDR3 region of rearranged TCR beta genes was amplified from genomic DNA by a multiplex PCR assay. Amplified TCR beta libraries were sequenced as 87-base-pair reads on the Illumina HiSeq System. The authors' pipeline ran thus. Across the 640 or so repertoires, a later analysis counted 75 million to 90 million unique TCR beta chains, approximately 12 million of which were shared by at least two donors. Raw reads were error-corrected and collapsed into unique sequences by a nearest-neighbor algorithm in which closely related sequences were merged to remove PCR and sequencing errors. Alignment of CDR3 sequences to IMGT reference sequences was used to assign V, D and J gene segments. For a sequence to be retained, a match of at least six nucleotides was required to both a V gene segment and a J gene segment. Rearrangements were classified as productive when the CDR3 lacked stop codons and remained in frame with V and J, and all other rearrangements were classified as non-productive. Following IMGT convention, CDR3 was defined as the stretch from the second conserved V-encoded cysteine to the conserved J-encoded phenylalanine. The earlier analysis of a few hundred of the donors excluded any sequence lacking an unambiguous match to a single V gene segment. An earlier analysis of a few hundred of the donors classified V segments as functional when productive rearrangements were above 56.7% and as segregating when the standard deviation between donors was above 5%. To diagnose cytomegalovirus status from the catalog of TCR beta chain sequences, a statistical classification framework was built. A later analysis assigned V and J genes by comparing TCR nucleotide sequences with IMGT/GENE-DB human TR gene sequences. Using the TCRdist pipeline, a later analysis assigned CDR3 sequences along with most-parsimonious VDJ recombination scenarios. In a later analysis, each TCR beta chain was defined by its CDR3 amino acid sequence together with its V-gene family, and reads without a unique V-gene family were excluded. A later analysis removed 550 to 650 highly shared, low-generation-probability nucleotide sequences to deal with suspected cross-contamination and a sequencing artifact. In a later analysis, a clonal expansion index was calculated for each public chain from normalized within-repertoire ranks of inferred template counts. In a later analysis, generation probabilities were computed using a VDJ recombination model fitted to out-of-frame rearrangements, and the results were checked against IGoR. In a later analysis, TCR-TCR, TCR-HLA and TCR-CMV co-occurrence was scored with hypergeometric tests, and a repertoire-size bias correction was applied to TCR pairs. To estimate false discovery rates, a later analysis permuted the HLA or CMV assignments 20 times. In a later analysis, co-occurring TCRs were grouped with DBSCAN, and TCRdist sequence similarity was added when clustering was performed within HLA-allele-positive subsets. For co-occurrence clustering, repertoires with fewer than 30,000 or more than 120,000 public chains were excluded, along with five or six repertoires with anomalous nucleotide sharing. TCRdb provides this immuneACCESS table in a form limited to in-frame rearrangements. Some clones are lacking; in checked studies, under half of them reflect an unresolved V gene, and why the rest are absent is not known. The V and J calls and clone size come from that table; D and trimming were worked out from the DNA. The sample includes 110,000 to 150,000 clones, with around 79% observed a single time. The ten largest clones capture around 3% of the sample.

CDR1 is given as SGDLS and CDR2 as YYNGEE, both from the germline V gene. V ends up 3 bases short and J 4 bases short, with an unmatched junction base count of 7. The CDR3 runs 16 residues from the cysteine to the phenylalanine. Only the CDR3 DNA stays, 48 bases, in frame from base 1. In total, 500 to 700 healthy bone marrow donors made up the cohort. All cohort members were sampled while nominally healthy, although unrecorded immune exposures were likely present. The donor tested CMV seronegative and was one of the 352 seronegative cohort members. Every donor gave a peripheral blood sample, and the peripheral blood mononuclear cells from that sample were used for TCR beta sequencing. The Qiagen DNeasy Blood Extraction Kit was used to extract genomic DNA from the blood cell samples.

The chain was built from TRBV9 and TRBJ1-1; 12 bases in the middle match TRBD1. Source material: PBMCs. This sequence originates from a female donor in good health and CMV-seronegative. The nucleotides read TGTGCCAGCAGCGGACCGGGACAGGGGGCCTGCACTGAAGCTTTCTTT. Its protein is CASSGPGQGACTEAFF.